What follows are 27 T cell receptor beta chains derived from one specimen sequenced in a study of OX40 agonist ivuxolimab in advanced cancers. Library prep was done by the immunoSEQ multiplex PCR assay. TCRdb obtained this table from immuneACCESS and retained in-frame rearrangements with V and J assigned. These tables miss some clones; where compared with another copy, unresolved V genes account for less than half of the shortfall, and the remainder is unexplained. This sample lists roughly 53,000 clones; approximately 84% were detected once. The ten biggest clones cover more than 10% of the sample. Source: CD4+ or CD8+ T cells sorted from blood, taken in a trial of the OX40 agonist ivuxolimab. Every receptor here comes from an adult with an advanced solid tumor such as melanoma, head and neck, liver or kidney cancer.

This chain connects TRBV30 to TRBJ2-3, with D perhaps matching TRBD2 (6 bases). Per the germline V gene, CDR1 is GTSNPN and CDR2 is SVGIG (reference sequence). The V gene lost 2 bases and the J gene lost 0 bases, with 9 bases spanning the gap. The CDR3 runs 14 residues. The CDR3 nucleotides are TGTGCCTGGAGTCGCGGGACTAGCACAGATACGCAGTATTTT. Protein sequence: CAWSRGTSTDTQYF.

This CDR3 is CASSIRPGGFGYEQYF. In nucleotides, the CDR3 is TGTGCCAGTAGTATCCGCCCCGGGGGATTCGGCTACGAGCAGTACTTC. This chain links TRBV19 with TRBJ2-7; perhaps TRBD2 as D (6 bases). From germline, CDR1 is LNHDA and CDR2 SQIVND (reference sequence). V shed 3 bases and J shed 3 bases, with 18 bases lying between them. The CDR3 contains 16 residues.

This clone was observed a single time. V and J are TRBV5-1 and TRBJ2-3; D possibly matches TRBD1 or TRBD2 (5 bases each). V lost 2 bases and J 2 bases, leaving 12 bases between the germline ends. This CDR3 has 15 residues. Germline V lookup: CDR1 SGHRS, CDR2 YFSETQ. The CDR3 is CASSLQVGLTDTQYF. DNA of the CDR3: TGCGCCAGCAGCTTACAGGTTGGACTCACAGATACGCAGTATTTT.

The chain uses TRBV7-9 and TRBJ2-1; the D call may be TRBD1 or TRBD2 (7 bases each). From germline, CDR1 is SEHNR and CDR2 FQNEAQ (reference sequence). There are 15 residues in the CDR3. The germline V and J ends were trimmed by 8 bases and 3 bases, with 17 bases remaining between them. CDR3 residues: CASGQGGKLYNEQFF. CDR3 DNA sequence: TGTGCCAGCGGCCAGGGGGGGAAACTCTACAATGAGCAGTTCTTC.

The chain recombines TRBV29-1 with TRBJ1-2; weak D call: TRBD1 (5 bases). The germline V gene has CDR1 SQVTM and CDR2 ANQGSEA. Trimming removed 4 bases at V and 7 bases at J, with 13 bases between. The CDR3 extends over 12 amino acids. CDR3 DNA: TGCAGCGTTGTCAGGGAGGGAGGTGGCTACACCTTC. Its protein is CSVVREGGGYTF.

V is TRBV11-2 and J is TRBJ2-1, with no clear D. Deletions cut 1 base from V and 9 bases from J, with 10 bases between. Per the germline V gene, CDR1 is SGHAT and CDR2 is FQNNGV. The CDR3 covers 13 residues. This chain's CDR3 is CASSLVRVGEQFF. The CDR3 nucleotides read TGTGCCAGCAGCTTAGTCCGAGTAGGTGAGCAGTTCTTC.

This clone came up once. The chain employs TRBV18 and TRBJ2-3; TRBD2 might be the D (7 bases). Germline V gives CDR1 KGHSH, CDR2 LQKENI. Trimming cost V 6 bases and J 4 bases, with 14 bases left between them. The CDR3 loop spans 14 amino acids. Here the CDR3 DNA reads TGTGCCAGCTCGTCACAGGGAGGGCCAGATACGCAGTATTTT. Translating gives CASSSQGGPDTQYF.

This chain links TRBV19 with TRBJ1-2, with 7 bases matching TRBD1. After removal of 4 bases from V and 4 bases from J, the junction contained 6 bases not matched to a gene. In germline, CDR1 is LNHDA, CDR2 SQIVND (reference sequence). This CDR3 contains 14 residues. The CDR3 spells CASSTRDSSYGYTF. CDR3 nucleotide sequence: TGTGCCAGTAGTACCCGGGACAGTTCCTATGGCTACACCTTC.

CDR3 DNA: TGTGCCATAAGTAAGGTGTATGGGGCCAACGTCCTGACTTTC. This encodes CAISKVYGANVLTF. The chain couples TRBV19 to TRBJ2-6; D is unclear. The germline CDR1 and CDR2 sequences are LNHDA and SQIVND (reference sequence). V gave up 10 bases and J gave up 3 bases, with 13 bases separating them. The CDR3 is 14 residues long.

V gene TRBV6-5 combines with J gene TRBJ1-1; the D is unclear. Germline CDR1 and CDR2: MNHEY and SVGAGI. With 4 bases removed from V and 1 base from J, the gap between germline ends came to 10 bases. This CDR3 region has 14 residues. The CDR3 here is CASSSPSRNTEAFF. In DNA, the CDR3 is TGTGCCAGCAGTTCCCCCTCGCGGAACACTGAAGCTTTCTTT.

The table lists this clone with a count of one. This chain links TRBV7-9 with TRBJ2-3; 10 nucleotides line up with TRBD2. The CDR3 extends over 15 amino acids. The V gene end was trimmed by 5 bases and the J gene end by 7 bases; junction bases not matched to a gene: 9. Germline V CDR1 and CDR2: SEHNR, FQNEAQ (reference sequence). The CDR3 here is CASSGSGRAKNTQYF. CDR3 nucleotides: TGTGCCAGCAGCGGAAGCGGGAGGGCCAAAAATACGCAGTATTTT. The variable domain in full, completed from reference TRBV7-9 and TRBJ2-3, reads DTGVSQNPRHKITKRGQNVTFRCDPISEHNRLYWYRQTLGQGPEFLTYFQNEAQLEKSRLLSDRFSAERPKGSFSTLEIQRTEQGDSAMYLCASSGSGRAKNTQYFGPGTRLTVL.

The gene calls are TRBV28 and TRBJ2-7; 8 bases agree with TRBD1. This CDR3 is 15 amino acids long. With V trimmed by 4 bases and J by 2 bases, 7 bases remained unmatched. From germline, CDR1 is MDHEN and CDR2 SYDVKM. The CDR3 protein is CASSYPRDRTYEQYF. The CDR3 DNA reads TGTGCCAGCAGTTATCCCCGGGACAGGACCTACGAGCAGTACTTC. The full variable domain, with the rest looked up from reference TRBV28 and TRBJ2-7, is DVKVTQSSRYLVKRTGEKVFLECVQDMDHENMFWYRQDPGLGLRLIYFSYDVKMKEKGDIPEGYSVSREKKERFSLILESASTNQTSMYLCASSYPRDRTYEQYFGPGTRLTVT.

The V gene is TRBV25-1, the J gene TRBJ1-5; D remains unclear. Trimming removed 6 bases at V and 1 base at J, with 19 bases between. Germline lookup yields CDR1 MGHDK and CDR2 SYGVNS. This CDR3 comprises 17 residues. CDR3 in DNA: TGTGCCAGCAGCAGGAGTCAGAGGTCGCGGAGCAATCAGCCCCAGCATTTT. Translating gives CASSRSQRSRSNQPQHF.

The genes are TRBV29-1 and TRBJ2-5; TRBD1 aligns across 7 bases. The CDR3 spans 15 residues. Per germline, CDR1 SQVTM and CDR2 ANQGSEA. J gave up 4 bases and V 1 base, and 9 bases lay outside the gene matches. The CDR3 coding sequence is TGCAGCGTTGAAGTTCCCGACAGGGCGCGAGAGACCCAGTACTTC. It specifies CSVEVPDRARETQYF.

This chain connects TRBV7-6 to TRBJ1-1; a possible D gene is TRBD1 (6 bases). The CDR3 has 17 residues. Germline V gives CDR1 SGHVS, CDR2 FNYEAQ. Trimming left V 5 bases short and J 0 bases short, with 19 bases between. The CDR3 is CASSPRITDRMNTEAFF. The CDR3 DNA sequence: TGTGCCAGCAGCCCGCGCATAACGGACAGAATGAACACTGAAGCTTTCTTT.

The V gene is TRBV2, the J gene TRBJ1-1; a possible D gene is TRBD1 (5 bases). The germline gives CDR1 SNHLY, CDR2 FYNNEI. Trimming removed 5 bases from V and 4 bases from J, with 14 bases in between. The CDR3 length is 14 residues. The CDR3 DNA reads TGTGCCAGCAGTAGGGACCTGTTAAGCACTGAAGCTTTCTTT. As protein: CASSRDLLSTEAFF.

V is TRBV7-9 and J is TRBJ1-1, with D tentatively TRBD1 (5 bases). V lost 6 bases, J lost 1 base, and 15 bases lay in between. Germline V gene data show CDR1 as SEHNR and CDR2 as FQNEAQ (reference sequence). CDR3 length: 15 amino acids. The CDR3 loop is CASSRDRSWNTEAFF. The CDR3 nucleotides read TGTGCCAGCAGTCGAGACAGAAGTTGGAACACTGAAGCTTTCTTT. Full variable domain (missing parts from reference TRBV7-9 and TRBJ1-1): DTGVSQNPRHKITKRGQNVTFRCDPISEHNRLYWYRQTLGQGPEFLTYFQNEAQLEKSRLLSDRFSAERPKGSFSTLEIQRTEQGDSAMYLCASSRDRSWNTEAFFGQGTRLTVV.

The V call is TRBV19, the J call TRBJ2-1, with 14 positions matching TRBD2. Germline CDR1 is LNHDA and CDR2 is SQIVND (reference sequence). V lost 9 bases to trimming and J lost 2 bases; unmatched junction nucleotides: 12. CDR3 size: 18 residues. As DNA, the CDR3 is TGTGCCAGCACGACGGGACTAGCGGGAGTACTTACCTACAATGAGCAGTTCTTC. This codes for CASTTGLAGVLTYNEQFF.

J is TRBJ1-2 and V is TRBV4-3; possibly TRBD1 for D (6 bases). The germline gives CDR1 LGHNA, CDR2 YSLEER. V was clipped by 1 base and J by 2 bases, with 11 bases between them. This CDR3 region has 15 residues. This chain's CDR3 is CASSQGQAQNYGYTF. In nucleotides, the CDR3 is TGCGCCAGCAGCCAAGGACAGGCCCAGAACTATGGCTACACCTTC.

This clone qualifies as medium-sized. The DNA is left out, because the CDR3 cannot be placed on it with certainty; the CDR3 is given as TCRdb lists it. The V call is TRBV7-2, the J call TRBJ2-7; the table's D call, TRBD2, was not checked against the DNA. Ends included, the CDR3 has 14 residues. CDR1 and CDR2 from the germline V gene are SGHTA and FQGNSA. This chain's CDR3 is CASSLTFGDYEQYF.

The rearrangement uses TRBV6-1 and TRBJ1-5, with D uncertain. CDR1 is MNHNS and CDR2 is SASEGT in the germline V gene. Trimming removed 4 bases at V and 3 bases at J, with 10 bases between. There are 14 residues in the CDR3. In DNA form, the CDR3 reads TGTGCCAGCAGTGGACACCGAAACAATCAGCCCCAGCATTTT. Translated: CASSGHRNNQPQHF.

This clone was seen only once. The rearrangement uses TRBV5-4 and TRBJ2-5; 8 nucleotides line up with TRBD2. V lost 1 base to trimming and J lost 2 bases; unmatched junction nucleotides: 7. Germline V gene sequence: CDR1 SGHNT, CDR2 YYREEE (reference sequence). The CDR3 is 16 amino acids. CDR3 sequence reads: CASSLSGSPTQETQYF. Here the CDR3 DNA reads TGTGCCAGCAGCTTGAGCGGGAGTCCAACTCAAGAGACCCAGTACTTC.

The V and J genes are TRBV5-5 and TRBJ1-1; D ambiguous. This CDR3 comprises 15 residues. In germline, CDR1 is SGHKS, CDR2 YYEKEE (reference sequence). Trimming shortened V by 3 bases and J by 3 bases, and 15 bases separated the two germline ends. CDR3 residues: CASSSRLAGDTEAFF. The CDR3 coding sequence is TGTGCCAGCAGCTCCCGCCTGGCAGGCGACACTGAAGCTTTCTTT.

This clone has just one count. This chain links TRBV30 with TRBJ2-7; D is unclear. Germline V gene data show CDR1 as GTSNPN and CDR2 as SVGIG (reference sequence). The CDR3 is 13 amino acids. Trimming removed 3 bases at V and 4 bases at J, with 13 bases between. CDR3 DNA: TGTGCCTGGAGGCCCCCGGGCCGGTACGAGCAGTACTTC. Translating gives CAWRPPGRYEQYF.

J is TRBJ1-1 and V is TRBV18, with 8 bases matching TRBD1. The CDR3 spans 13 residues. The V gene end was trimmed by 8 bases and the J gene end by 1 base; junction bases not matched to a gene: 3. Germline V gene data show CDR1 as KGHSH and CDR2 as LQKENI. This CDR3 reads CASAGTGNTEAFF. The CDR3 nucleotides read TGTGCCAGCGCCGGGACAGGGAACACTGAAGCTTTCTTT.

The gene calls are TRBV2 and TRBJ1-6; a possible D gene is TRBD1 (5 bases). V lost 7 bases to trimming and J lost 10 bases, with 20 bases between them. Germline CDR1 reads SNHLY; CDR2 reads FYNNEI. The CDR3 runs to 15 residues. The CDR3 sequence: CASMWEGQGWSPLHF. For the CDR3, the DNA is TGTGCCAGCATGTGGGAGGGTCAGGGATGGTCACCCCTCCACTTT.

J is TRBJ2-6 and V is TRBV7-3; 9 nucleotides match TRBD1. This CDR3 is built from 16 residues. Losses at the gene ends were 3 bases for V and 0 bases for J; bases not matched to a gene: 0. Germline V lookup: CDR1 SGHTA, CDR2 FQGTGA. This chain's CDR3 is CASSLTGGSGANVLTF. The CDR3 DNA reads as TGTGCCAGCAGCTTGACAGGGGGCTCTGGGGCCAACGTCCTGACTTTC.